This TCR beta chain was documented in a study of cytomegalovirus exposure and HLA in healthy donors. Study-level findings and limits: Most subjects' HLA-A and HLA-B alleles were reportedly predicted from TCR beta sequences. Among the CMV-associated chains, a few were confirmed in vitro as specific for CMV antigens.

PCR employed 60 Vbeta and 13 Jbeta primers. Produced via immunoSEQ multiplex PCR; TCRdb's table is partial and in-frame only. The sample includes approximately 150,000 clones, over 8% of them seen just once. This clone was observed a handful of times. Its antigen is not identified. The sample was PBMCs. The sequence was collected from a male donor in good health and CMV-seronegative.

CDR3 region: CASSMKKGAQSQPQHF. The CDR3 bases are TGTGCCAGCAGCATGAAAAAGGGGGCGCAGAGCCAGCCCCAGCATTTT. The genes are TRBV5-6 and TRBJ1-5; TRBD1 agrees at 7 bases. The V gene's germline CDR1 is SGHDT and CDR2 YYEEEE. Germline trimming cut 4 bases from V and 7 bases from J; bases unmatched to any gene: 14. CDR3 length: 16 amino acids.